This TCR beta chain emerged from a study of T cell responses to AZD1222 COVID-19 vaccine. Study in general: Whether given at about 4 or about 12 weeks, second doses were pooled. Whole-study findings and limits: Seropositive AZD1222 recipients at baseline numbered only 6 or 7. Donors were largely white British and mainly female; clonal diversity was possibly underestimated.

In the case of this clone: Its antigen remains unknown.

The method was immunoSEQ multiplex PCR; TCRdb's version includes in-frame clones alone and lacks a portion of them. The table lists over 120,000 clones, approximately 90% of them singletons. V shed 0 bases and J 4 bases; nucleotides not matched to a gene: 12. Germline lookup yields CDR1 LGHNA and CDR2 YSLEER. The CDR3 extends over 19 amino acids. The TCR originated in an adult in good health. The chain joins TRBV4-3 to TRBJ2-3, with TRBD2 identical over 11 bases. Material: peripheral blood, obtained on day 0 of AZD1222 vaccination. CDR3 residues: CASSQELAGVFGSADTQYF. CDR3 bases: TGCGCCAGCAGCCAAGAACTAGCGGGAGTATTTGGTTCTGCAGATACGCAGTATTTT.